These T cell receptor beta chains were read from a single sample in a study of cytomegalovirus exposure and HLA in healthy donors. Some clones are missing from TCRdb's copy, which holds only in-frame ones; the method was immunoSEQ multiplex PCR. The table lists some 200,000 clones, 82% of them singletons, with roughly 0.75% in the top ten. The specimen was PBMCs. These TCRs come from a woman younger than 30 in good health and CMV-seronegative. Each CDR3 is given with its conserved first and last residue. The D gene is left open where the match is weak. A row's size may be missing; if present it is once, few, many or a size class.

D	V	J	size	DNA	CDR3
NA	TRBV11-2	TRBJ2-3	NA	TGTGCCAGCAGCCCTAGCACAGATACGCAGTATTTT	CASSPSTDTQYF
NA	TRBV4-2	TRBJ2-7	NA	TGTGCCAGCAGCCAAGATAAAGCGGGCTCCTACGAGCAGTACTTC	CASSQDKAGSYEQYF
TRBD2	TRBV6-1	TRBJ2-3	NA	TGTGCCAGCAGTGAACAATATAGCGGGGGGACAGATACGCAGTATTTT	CASSEQYSGGTDTQYF
TRBD1	TRBV19	TRBJ2-5	NA	TGTGCCAGTACCGAATACCGGGACAGCTGGGAGACCCAGTACTTC	CASTEYRDSWETQYF
NA	TRBV5-4	TRBJ2-4	NA	TGTGCCAGCAGCTTGGGCGCGGGTCCCGTTCAGTACTTC	CASSLGAGPVQYF
NA	TRBV18	TRBJ2-7	few	TGTGCCAGCTCACCCAAAGACCGTAGTCGGAGCTACGAGCAGTACTTC	CASSPKDRSRSYEQYF
TRBD1	TRBV19	TRBJ1-6	few	TGTGCCAGTAGTCACAGGGGTCAAGATTCACCCCTCCACTTT	CASSHRGQDSPLHF
NA	TRBV2	TRBJ2-1	NA	TGTGCCAGCGACGCAGGCCTCGCTGAGCAGTTCTTC	CASDAGLAEQFF
NA	TRBV10-2	TRBJ2-2	NA	TGCGCCAGCAGTGAGCAAGGGGTGAGGAACACCGGGGAGCTGTTTTTT	CASSEQGVRNTGELFF
NA	TRBV4-1	TRBJ2-1	few	TGCGCCAGCAGCCTCGGACAGGAGCAGTTCTTC	CASSLGQEQFF
NA	TRBV29-1	TRBJ1-1	NA	TGCAGCGTTGATACCGGGAACACTGAAGCTTTCTTT	CSVDTGNTEAFF
NA	TRBV7-8	TRBJ2-5	NA	TGTGCCAGCAGCCTGCAGGGGCTGCGGGAGACCCAGTACTTC	CASSLQGLRETQYF
TRBD2	TRBV19	TRBJ2-3	NA	TGTGCCAGTAGACCGGGACTAGCGGGAGATACGCAGTATTTT	CASRPGLAGDTQYF
TRBD2	TRBV2	TRBJ2-2	NA	TGTGCCAGCAGTGAGGAGCGGGGAGGCACCGGGGAGCTGTTTTTT	CASSEERGGTGELFF
NA	TRBV19	TRBJ1-2	NA	TGTGCCAGTAGTCCCCTCCGGGTCTACTATGGCTACACCTTC	CASSPLRVYYGYTF
TRBD2	TRBV6-5	TRBJ2-3	NA	TGTGCCAGCAGTTATAGCGGGGGGAGCACAGATACGCAGTATTTT	CASSYSGGSTDTQYF
NA	TRBV21-1	TRBJ2-2	NA	TGTGCCAGCACCGGGGAGCTAGCTCCAATGTCGGCCGGGGAGCTGTTTTTT	CASTGELAPMSAGELFF
NA	TRBV11-2	TRBJ2-1	NA	TGTGCCAGCAGCATCAGGACTAATGAGCAGTTCTTC	CASSIRTNEQFF
TRBD1	TRBV10-3	TRBJ1-2	NA	TGTGCCATCAGTTCACGACAGGGGCCCCTTACTAACTATGGCTACACCTTC	CAISSRQGPLTNYGYTF
TRBD1	TRBV7-9	TRBJ1-6	once	TGTGCCAGCAGCTCAACTGCAGGGGGTTCACCCCTCCACTTT	CASSSTAGGSPLHF
NA	TRBV5-6	TRBJ2-3	NA	TGTGCCAGCAGCTTGATGAGATTGCGGGACCGCACAGATACGCAGTATTTT	CASSLMRLRDRTDTQYF
TRBD1	TRBV5-1	TRBJ1-2	NA	TGCGCCAGCAGCTTGGGGCCAGGGGGGCAGCATGGCTACACCTTC	CASSLGPGGQHGYTF
NA	TRBV6-5	TRBJ1-5	few	TGTGCCAGCAGTACCTCAGGGTATAGCAATCAGCCCCAGCATTTT	CASSTSGYSNQPQHF
TRBD1	TRBV6-4	TRBJ1-2	NA	TGTGCCAGCAGTGACGAGGGGGCGCGGGGCTACACCTTC	CASSDEGARGYTF
NA	TRBV2	TRBJ1-2	NA	TGTGCCAGCGCTGAGACACCGGTCTATGGCTACACCTTC	CASAETPVYGYTF
TRBD1	TRBV7-8	TRBJ1-1	few	TGTGCCAGCAGCCAAGATAAAGGGGGCCTTGGGGGGCTGGCCGCTTTCTTT	CASSQDKGGLGGLAAFF